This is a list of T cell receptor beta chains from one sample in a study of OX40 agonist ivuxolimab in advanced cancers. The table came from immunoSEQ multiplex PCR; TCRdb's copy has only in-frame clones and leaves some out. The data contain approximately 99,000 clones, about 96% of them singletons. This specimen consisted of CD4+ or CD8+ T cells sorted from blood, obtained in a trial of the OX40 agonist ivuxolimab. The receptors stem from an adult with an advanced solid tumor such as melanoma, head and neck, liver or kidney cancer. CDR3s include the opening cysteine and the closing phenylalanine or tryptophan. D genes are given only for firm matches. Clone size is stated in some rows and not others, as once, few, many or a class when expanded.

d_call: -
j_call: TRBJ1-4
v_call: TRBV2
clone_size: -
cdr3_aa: CASSAYGTPATNEELFF
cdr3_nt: TGTGCCAGCAGTGCTTACGGCACACCCGCAACTAATGAAGAACTGTTTTTT

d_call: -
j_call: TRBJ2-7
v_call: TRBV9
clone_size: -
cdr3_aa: CASSVNSGSGQYF
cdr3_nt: TGTGCCAGCAGCGTAAACTCCGGGAGCGGGCAGTACTTC

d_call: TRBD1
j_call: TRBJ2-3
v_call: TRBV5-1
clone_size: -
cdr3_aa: CASSLGGGVADTQYF
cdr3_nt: TGCGCCAGCAGCTTGGGAGGGGGCGTCGCAGATACGCAGTATTTT

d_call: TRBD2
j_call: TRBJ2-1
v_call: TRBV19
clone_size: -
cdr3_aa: CASSIELASNNEQFF
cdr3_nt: TGTGCCAGTAGTATAGAACTAGCGAGTAACAATGAGCAGTTCTTC

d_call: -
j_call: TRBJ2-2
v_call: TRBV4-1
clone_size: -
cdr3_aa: CASSHPGAGELFF
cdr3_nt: TGCGCCAGCAGCCACCCCGGGGCCGGGGAGCTGTTTTTT

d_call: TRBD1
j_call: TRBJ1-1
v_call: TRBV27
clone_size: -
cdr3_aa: CASSSGTGVTEAFF
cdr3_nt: TGTGCCAGCAGTTCCGGGACAGGGGTGACTGAAGCTTTCTTT

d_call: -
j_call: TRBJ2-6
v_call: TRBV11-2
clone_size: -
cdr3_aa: CASSFPRGGVDGANVLTF
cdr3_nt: TGTGCCAGCAGCTTCCCGCGGGGCGGGGTAGATGGGGCCAACGTCCTGACTTTC

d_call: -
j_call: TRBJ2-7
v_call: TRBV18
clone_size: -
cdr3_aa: CASSPPGEVPHEQYF
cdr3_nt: TGTGCCAGCTCACCACCGGGGGAGGTTCCCCACGAGCAGTACTTC

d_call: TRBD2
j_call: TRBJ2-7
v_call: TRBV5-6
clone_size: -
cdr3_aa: CASSLGGTSGLNYEQYF
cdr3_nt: TGTGCCAGCAGCTTGGGGGGGACTAGTGGTTTAAATTACGAGCAGTACTTC

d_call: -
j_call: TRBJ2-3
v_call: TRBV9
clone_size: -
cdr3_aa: CASSVTGTDTQYF
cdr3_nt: TGTGCCAGCAGCGTAACGGGTACGGATACGCAGTATTTT

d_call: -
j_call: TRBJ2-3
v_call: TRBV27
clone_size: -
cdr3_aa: CASSPWQLTDTQYF
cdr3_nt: TGTGCCAGCAGTCCGTGGCAGCTGACAGATACGCAGTATTTT

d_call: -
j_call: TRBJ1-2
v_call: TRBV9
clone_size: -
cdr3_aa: CASSVGGGNYGYTF
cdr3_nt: TGTGCCAGCAGCGTTGGGGGTGGTAACTATGGCTACACCTTC

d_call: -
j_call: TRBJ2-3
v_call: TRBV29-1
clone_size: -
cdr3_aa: CSVVADTQYF
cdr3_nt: TGCAGCGTTGTTGCAGATACGCAGTATTTT

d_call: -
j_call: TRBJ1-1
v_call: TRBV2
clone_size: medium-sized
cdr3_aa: CASRGYTGFGEAFF
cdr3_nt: TGTGCCAGCAGAGGATACACAGGGTTTGGTGAAGCTTTCTTT

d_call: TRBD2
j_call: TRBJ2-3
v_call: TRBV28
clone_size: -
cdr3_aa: CASSLGTSGRAEDTQYF
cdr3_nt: TGTGCCAGCAGTTTAGGGACTAGCGGGAGGGCCGAAGATACGCAGTATTTT

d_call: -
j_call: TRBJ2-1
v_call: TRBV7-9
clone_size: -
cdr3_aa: CAIPGGNRYNEQFF
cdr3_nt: TGTGCCATACCCGGCGGAAACAGATACAATGAGCAGTTCTTC

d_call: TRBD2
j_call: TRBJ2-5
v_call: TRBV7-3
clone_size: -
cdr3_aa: CASSLNPLAGGQETQYF
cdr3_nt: TGTGCCAGCAGCTTAAACCCCCTAGCGGGGGGCCAAGAGACCCAGTACTTC

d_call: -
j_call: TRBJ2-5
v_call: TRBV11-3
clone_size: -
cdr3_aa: CASKGDGQETQYF
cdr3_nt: TGTGCCAGCAAGGGAGACGGCCAAGAGACCCAGTACTTC

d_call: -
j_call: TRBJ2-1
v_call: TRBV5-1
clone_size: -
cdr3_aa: CASSLESSSYNEQFF
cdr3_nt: TGCGCCAGCAGCTTGGAGTCTAGCTCCTACAATGAGCAGTTCTTC

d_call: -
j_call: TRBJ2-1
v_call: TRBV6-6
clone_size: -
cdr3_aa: CASRPGRDPGFF
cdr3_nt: TGTGCCAGCAGACCAGGGCGGGACCCCGGGTTCTTC

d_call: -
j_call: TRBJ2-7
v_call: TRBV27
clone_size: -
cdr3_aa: CASSFARGHEQYF
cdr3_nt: TGTGCCAGCAGTTTTGCCAGGGGCCACGAGCAGTACTTC

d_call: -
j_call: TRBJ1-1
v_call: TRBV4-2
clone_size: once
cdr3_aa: CASSQDQGSANTEAFF
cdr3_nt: TGTGCCAGCAGCCAAGATCAGGGGTCCGCGAACACTGAAGCTTTCTTT

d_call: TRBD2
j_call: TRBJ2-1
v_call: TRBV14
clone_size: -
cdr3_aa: CASSHQTSGAYNEQFF
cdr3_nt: TGTGCCAGCAGCCACCAAACTAGCGGGGCCTACAATGAGCAGTTCTTC

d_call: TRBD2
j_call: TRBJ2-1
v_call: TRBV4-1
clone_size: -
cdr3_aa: CASSQVRGTSSEQFF
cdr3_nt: TGCGCCAGCAGCCAAGTTCGGGGGACTAGCAGTGAGCAGTTCTTC

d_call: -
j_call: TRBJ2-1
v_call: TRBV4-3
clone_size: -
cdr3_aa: CASSQDQGIYNEQFF
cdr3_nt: TGCGCCAGCAGCCAAGACCAGGGGATCTACAATGAGCAGTTCTTC

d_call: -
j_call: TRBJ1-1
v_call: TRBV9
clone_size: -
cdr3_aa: CASSVHRSGLSLTEAFF
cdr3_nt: TGTGCCAGCAGCGTACATAGGTCGGGACTATCCTTGACTGAAGCTTTCTTT

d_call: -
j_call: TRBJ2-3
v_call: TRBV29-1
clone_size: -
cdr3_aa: CSPWRLSEGSTDTQYF
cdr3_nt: TGCAGCCCCTGGAGGCTCTCTGAGGGAAGCACAGATACGCAGTATTTT

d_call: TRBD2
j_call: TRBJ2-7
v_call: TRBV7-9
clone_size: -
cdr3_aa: CASSLALGLAGNEQYF
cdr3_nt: TGTGCCAGCAGCTTGGCCCTTGGGCTAGCGGGAAACGAGCAGTACTTC

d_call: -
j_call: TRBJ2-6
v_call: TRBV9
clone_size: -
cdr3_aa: CASTETGSGANVLTF
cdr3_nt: TGTGCCAGCACCGAAACAGGCTCTGGGGCCAACGTCCTGACTTTC